There are a few counts of the clone carrying this T cell receptor beta chain. The antigen remains unidentified. CD4+ cells of the naive, central memory, regulatory and stem cell-like memory types were sorted via CD45RO/CCR7/CD25/CD127/CD95/CD27. This specimen belongs to a study of beta chain features in type 1 diabetes. Regarding the study as a whole: TCRB CDR3s from Type 1 diabetes patients were moderately but significantly shorter in all four CD4+ subsets.

The CDR3 has 13 residues. V lost 2 bases and J lost 1, with 5 bases in between. Germline-derived CDR1 and CDR2 are MRHNA and SNTAGT. Sequenced material consisted of expressed TCRB transcripts (all of the isolated RNA was reverse transcribed). Some clones are missing from TCRdb's copy, which holds only in-frame ones; the method was immunoSEQ multiplex PCR. The repertoire consists of 600,000 to 700,000 clones, with 10% to 15% occurring once and the leading ten covering 0.02% to 0.025%. This clonotype was sampled from a man aged 18 to 30 with type 1 diabetes. The chain combines TRBV6-4 with TRBJ1-1; D is uncertain. Sequenced: naive CD4+ T cells from blood. The CDR3 bases are TGTGCCAGCAGTGACAACCCGAACACTGAAGCTTTCTTT. Protein: CASSDNPNTEAFF.